The 23 T cell receptor beta chains below come from one sample, sequenced in a study of T cell responses to AZD1222 COVID-19 vaccine. The data were produced by immunoSEQ multiplex PCR, yet TCRdb's version contains in-frame clones alone and is incomplete. The sample yields some 70,000 clones, about 80% seen once. Specimen: peripheral blood, collected 28 days after the second AZD1222 dose. The origin of the receptors is an adult who received the AZD1222 COVID-19 vaccine.

The gene calls are TRBV9 and TRBJ2-1; D ambiguous. The CDR3 has 13 amino acids. V was trimmed by 0 bases and J by 9 bases, leaving 10 bases between them. Germline CDR1 SGDLS, CDR2 YYNGEE. CDR3 nucleotides: TGTGCCAGCAGCGTAGGCGTCCGGTTTGAGCAGTTCTTC. Protein sequence: CASSVGVRFEQFF.

The chain links TRBV3-1 (or the pseudogene TRBV3-2) to TRBJ2-7; D is unclear. CDR3 size: 13 residues. Deletions cut 0 bases from V and 3 bases from J, with 6 bases between. The V gene's germline CDR1 is LGHDT and CDR2 YNNKEL (reference sequence). The CDR3 reads CASSQDVSYEQYF. Here the CDR3 DNA reads TGTGCCAGCAGCCAAGATGTGAGCTACGAGCAGTACTTC.

The V and J genes are TRBV18 and TRBJ1-4, with 11 bases aligning to TRBD1. CDR1 and CDR2 from the germline V gene are KGHSH and LQKENI. The CDR3 covers 16 residues. The trim removed 2 bases at V and 8 bases at J, leaving 7 bases unmatched. CDR3 DNA: TGTGCCAGCTCACCAGGACAGGGGGCGCCTACCGAAAAACTGTTTTTT. This encodes CASSPGQGAPTEKLFF.

In its sample, this clone was seen a few times. The rearrangement joins TRBV13 to TRBJ1-4, with TRBD1 matching over 11 bases. In germline, CDR1 is PRHDT, CDR2 FYEKMQ (reference sequence). The CDR3 consists of 20 residues. V trimming: 2 bases; J trimming: 0 bases; junction bases outside the gene matches: 11. CDR3 in amino acids: CASSLHEMGQGVATNEKLFF. The CDR3, as DNA: TGTGCCAGCAGCTTACACGAGATGGGACAGGGGGTTGCAACTAATGAAAAACTGTTTTTT.

The chain recombines TRBV30 with TRBJ1-2, with D unclear. The V gene lost 3 bases and the J gene lost 3 bases, with 8 bases spanning the gap. From germline, CDR1 is GTSNPN and CDR2 SVGIG (reference sequence). This CDR3 spans 12 amino acids. This CDR3 reads CAWRKRDYGYTF. CDR3 DNA sequence: TGTGCCTGGAGGAAGCGCGACTATGGCTACACCTTC.

The chain is built from TRBV19 and TRBJ1-5; tentatively, D is TRBD1 (5 bases). Between the trimmed V and J ends, which lost 4 bases and 2 bases, there was a span of 9 bases. This CDR3 contains 14 residues. Per the germline V gene, CDR1 is LNHDA and CDR2 is SQIVND (reference sequence). In nucleotides, the CDR3 is TGTGCCAGTAGTACCCAGACAGGCAATCAGCCCCAGCATTTT. This encodes CASSTQTGNQPQHF.

The chain combines TRBV7-2 with TRBJ1-3, with D possibly being TRBD1 (6 bases). The CDR3 has 17 residues. In germline, CDR1 is SGHTA, CDR2 FQGNSA. The V gene lost 1 base and the J gene lost 1 base, with 14 bases spanning the gap. CDR3 loop: CASSLGPTRGSGNTIYF. The CDR3 DNA sequence: TGTGCCAGCAGCTTAGGACCAACCAGGGGATCTGGAAACACCATATATTTT.

This clone has just a few counts. The V gene is TRBV30, the J gene TRBJ2-2; perhaps TRBD1 as D (6 bases). The V gene lost 3 bases and the J gene lost 2 bases, with 16 bases spanning the gap. The CDR3 runs to 16 residues. CDR1 is GTSNPN and CDR2 is SVGIG in the germline V gene (reference sequence). CDR3 protein: CAWSATPGHNTGELFF. CDR3 nucleotides: TGTGCCTGGAGCGCGACTCCGGGACACAACACCGGGGAGCTGTTTTTT.

J is TRBJ2-3 and V is TRBV18; 8 nucleotides line up with TRBD2. The CDR3 extends over 14 amino acids. V lost 4 bases, J lost 2 bases, and 2 bases stayed unmatched. Per germline, CDR1 KGHSH and CDR2 LQKENI. The CDR3 DNA reads TGTGCCAGCTCACGAGCGGGGGACACAGATACGCAGTATTTT. It specifies CASSRAGDTDTQYF.

This chain connects TRBV5-5 to TRBJ1-1; D perhaps matches TRBD1 (5 bases). This CDR3 has 13 residues. Looked up from germline, CDR1 is SGHKS and CDR2 is YYEKEE (reference sequence). Trimming took 0 bases from V and 11 from J, leaving 14 bases between them. CDR3 in amino acids: CASSLEVSGHAFF. Here the CDR3 DNA reads TGTGCCAGCAGCTTGGAAGTCTCAGGGCACGCTTTCTTT.

This chain connects TRBV12-3 or TRBV12-4 to TRBJ1-1; D might be TRBD1 (5 bases). Trimming cost V 3 bases and J 4 bases, with 9 bases left between them. The CDR3 loop spans 13 amino acids. The CDR3 region has the DNA TGTGCCAGCAGTTTCGTGGGGCTCACTGAAGCTTTCTTT. Translation gives CASSFVGLTEAFF.

Here the CDR3 DNA reads TGTGCCAGCAGTTTAGGACAGCGAATTGAAGCTTTCTTT. The encoded protein is CASSLGQRIEAFF. V and J are TRBV12-3 or TRBV12-4 and TRBJ1-1; a weak D match, TRBD1 (5 bases). V shed 1 base and J shed 7 bases, with 10 bases lying between them. The CDR3 has 13 amino acids.

This clone was observed a few times. V usage is TRBV5-1 and J usage is TRBJ1-2; D is unclear. Trimming left V 0 bases short and J 5 bases short, with 8 bases between. The germline V gene has CDR1 SGHRS and CDR2 YFSETQ. CDR3 length: 13 amino acids. The CDR3 is CASSLGRDYGYTF. The CDR3 coding sequence is TGCGCCAGCAGCTTGGGGCGGGATTATGGCTACACCTTC.

J is TRBJ2-1 and V is TRBV30; possibly TRBD2 for D (5 bases). V was shortened by 1 base and J by 9 bases, with 10 bases between the two germline ends. CDR1 is GTSNPN and CDR2 is SVGIG in the germline V gene (reference sequence). This CDR3 has 12 amino acids. The CDR3 sequence is CAWSASRGEQFF. In nucleotides, the CDR3 is TGTGCCTGGAGTGCTAGTCGGGGTGAGCAGTTCTTC.

This clone has only one observation. CDR3 bases: TGTGCCTGGAGCGCCAGGTCTGAAGCTTTCTTT. As protein: CAWSARSEAFF. The V call is TRBV30, the J call TRBJ1-1, with D unclear. V was pared by 3 bases and J by 6 bases, with 8 bases between. Germline V gene data show CDR1 as GTSNPN and CDR2 as SVGIG (reference sequence). The CDR3 length is 11 residues.

This clone was seen a handful of times. J is TRBJ1-5 and V is TRBV27, with 8 bases matching TRBD1. The V gene end was trimmed by 6 bases and the J gene end by 6 bases; junction bases not matched to a gene: 13. Germline values: CDR1 MNHEY, CDR2 SMNVEV (reference sequence). This CDR3 is built from 16 residues. The chain's CDR3 is CASSRGLQGGGQPQHF. DNA of the CDR3: TGTGCCAGCAGCCGCGGACTACAGGGGGGAGGTCAGCCCCAGCATTTT.

The genes are TRBV4-3 and TRBJ2-5; 9 bases are a match to TRBD1. The CDR3 totals 15 residues. From germline, CDR1 is LGHNA and CDR2 YSLEER. Trimming removed 4 bases from V and 4 bases from J; junction bases left unmatched: 7. CDR3 sequence: CASSLQTGGVETQYF. The CDR3 coding sequence is TGCGCCAGCAGCCTTCAGACAGGGGGGGTAGAGACCCAGTACTTC.

The J gene is TRBJ1-2, the V gene TRBV9; D not resolved. Germline V lookup: CDR1 SGDLS, CDR2 YYNGEE. The CDR3 has 14 amino acids. Trimming left V 0 bases short and J 8 bases short, with 14 bases between. CDR3 nucleotides: TGTGCCAGCAGCGTAGCTGTGGGAACCGAGGGCTACACCTTC. It encodes CASSVAVGTEGYTF.

J is TRBJ2-1 and V is TRBV4-1, with D possibly TRBD1 on 6 matching bases. Germline values: CDR1 MGHRA, CDR2 YSYEKL. The CDR3 is made up of 14 amino acids. Trimming removed 0 bases from V and 5 bases from J, with 8 bases in between. The CDR3 loop is CASSQEGQNNEQFF. For the CDR3, the DNA is TGCGCCAGCAGCCAAGAAGGACAGAACAATGAGCAGTTCTTC.

The chain links TRBV28 to TRBJ2-2, with 12 positions matching TRBD2. V shed 6 bases and J 2 bases; nucleotides not matched to a gene: 10. This CDR3 has 18 amino acids. Germline CDR1 MDHEN, CDR2 SYDVKM. The DNA of the CDR3 is TGTGCCAGCAGCCCTAGCGGGGGGGCCATAGTTAACACCGGGGAGCTGTTTTTT. This gives the protein CASSPSGGAIVNTGELFF.

The rearrangement uses TRBV15 and TRBJ1-1; no clear D. Trimming removed 4 bases from V and 1 base from J, with 19 bases in between. Per the germline V gene, CDR1 is LNHNV and CDR2 is YYDKDF (reference sequence). The CDR3 loop spans 17 amino acids. The CDR3 spells CATSNSTFGTANTEAFF. The CDR3 coding sequence is TGTGCCACCAGCAATTCGACATTTGGCACAGCGAACACTGAAGCTTTCTTT.

The rearrangement uses TRBV5-4 and TRBJ1-6, with a possible D match to TRBD1 (6 bases). The CDR3 runs 15 residues. Looked up from germline, CDR1 is SGHNT and CDR2 is YYREEE (reference sequence). The V gene lost 0 bases and the J gene lost 7 bases, with 11 bases spanning the gap. The CDR3 DNA reads as TGTGCCAGCAGCTTGGTCCAGGGGTTAAATTCACCCCTCCACTTT. This translates into CASSLVQGLNSPLHF.

The chain carries TRBV14 and TRBJ1-2; no reliable D call. CDR1 SGHDN and CDR2 FVKESK come from the germline V gene. The CDR3 runs to 12 residues. Trimming removed 1 base from V and 4 bases from J, with 4 bases in between. In DNA, the CDR3 is TGTGCCAGCAGCCAAGGTATCTATGGCTACACCTTC. Encoded protein: CASSQGIYGYTF. The whole variable domain, filled in from reference TRBV14 and TRBJ1-2, reads EAGVTQFPSHSVIEKGQTVTLRCDPISGHDNLYWYRRVMGKEIKFLLHFVKESKQDESGMPNNRFLAERTGGTYSTLKVQPAELEDSGVYFCASSQGIYGYTFGSGTRLTVV.